The rows below give T cell receptor beta chains drawn from one sample of a study of blood T cell repertoires in COVID-19. Sequencing used immunoSEQ multiplex PCR; TCRdb keeps in-frame clones, though not all of them. Of some 360,000 clones in the sample, around 90% were seen once. Sequencing was done on a sample of peripheral blood. The receptors were gathered from a woman aged 55-69 years with COVID-19, enrolled during active disease. The CDR3 runs from the conserved cysteine through the conserved F or W. D genes are given only for firm matches. The size entry is marked missing in some rows and otherwise reads once, few, many or a size class.

abundance	len	d_gene	v_gene	j_gene	CDR3aa	CDR3nt
-	13	-	TRBV18	TRBJ2-5	CASSPAAQETQYF	TGTGCCAGCTCACCGGCGGCCCAAGAGACCCAGTACTTC
-	15	TRBD1	TRBV5-1	TRBJ1-1	CASRSDRSLNTEAFF	TGCGCCAGCAGATCGGACAGGAGTTTGAACACTGAAGCTTTCTTT
-	14	TRBD1	TRBV19	TRBJ1-2	CASRRDRGVGGYTF	TGTGCCAGTAGACGGGACAGGGGAGTCGGTGGCTACACCTTC
-	17	TRBD1	TRBV27	TRBJ1-1	CASSFLRDRGPDTEAFF	TGTGCCAGCAGTTTTCTCCGGGACAGGGGGCCGGACACTGAAGCTTTCTTT
-	16	TRBD2	TRBV5-1	TRBJ2-7	CASSFQGSGDPSGQYF	TGCGCCAGCAGCTTTCAGGGAAGCGGGGACCCATCAGGGCAGTACTTC
-	13	-	TRBV5-1	TRBJ1-2	CASSLAGDGGYTF	TGCGCCAGCAGCTTGGCAGGGGATGGTGGCTACACCTTC
-	13	-	TRBV28	TRBJ2-7	CASSRQVYGEQYF	TGTGCCAGCAGTCGACAGGTCTACGGGGAGCAGTACTTC
-	15	-	TRBV5-1	TRBJ2-5	CASTFSNQGVETQYF	TGCGCCAGCACCTTTAGTAATCAGGGTGTGGAGACCCAGTACTTC
few	13	-	TRBV18	TRBJ1-2	CASSPDKNYGYTF	TGTGCCAGCTCTCCCGACAAGAACTATGGCTACACCTTC
few	15	-	TRBV10-3	TRBJ1-3	CALSRDTDSGNTIYF	TGTGCCCTCAGCCGGGACACGGACTCTGGAAACACCATATATTTT
-	16	-	TRBV6-6	TRBJ1-5	CASSYWGSLSNQPQHF	TGTGCCAGCAGTTACTGGGGCAGCCTTAGCAATCAGCCCCAGCATTTT